This TCR beta chain came from a study of blood T cells in healthy people across ages. General study points: Whereas aged donors had fewer naive CD4+ cells, long-lived donors had more of them and higher diversity.

Every sample yielded at least 6.5 million isolated PBMCs. Turning to this clonotype: Its specificity is unknown.

The germline CDR1 and CDR2 sequences are SGHDT and YYEEEE. V lost 1 base to trimming and J lost 0 bases, with 17 bases between them. The CDR3 spans 18 residues. A second about 7 to 11 cycle PCR used barcoded and J-beta primers. Each sample yielded at least 3 million CDR3-containing paired-end reads. TCRdb fed the 5' RACE reads into MiXCR, producing one record per CDR3 protein. The data show 1.2 million to 1.5 million distinct CDR3 sequences, approximately 40% seen once. Sequenced: blood. The chain carries TRBV5-6 and TRBJ1-5; D not resolved. The TCR comes from a woman younger than 30 in good health. Here the CDR3 reads CASSLSRFRPVSNQPQHF. The CDR3 bases are TGTGCCAGCAGCTTGTCCAGGTTTAGGCCGGTTAGCAATCAGCCCCAGCATTTT.